The next 29 T cell receptor beta chains were all read from a single sample in a study of blood T cell repertoires in COVID-19. The repertoire was sequenced with immunoSEQ multiplex PCR; TCRdb's copy has only in-frame clones and lacks some. The top ten clones hold approximately 5.9% of a sample with about 200,000 clones, more than 75% of them seen once. The sequencing input was peripheral blood. Receptors originate from a woman in her forties with COVID-19, enrolled during active disease.

J is TRBJ2-2 and V is TRBV14; D call uncertain. Germline-derived CDR1 and CDR2 are SGHDN and FVKESK. Between the trimmed V and J ends, which lost 1 base and 1 base, there was a span of 13 bases. This CDR3 is 17 amino acids long. The CDR3 is CASSQVVGGWNTGELFF. The CDR3 DNA sequence: TGTGCCAGCAGCCAAGTCGTCGGCGGTTGGAACACCGGGGAGCTGTTTTTT. The full variable domain, completed using reference TRBV14 and TRBJ2-2, is EAGVTQFPSHSVIEKGQTVTLRCDPISGHDNLYWYRRVMGKEIKFLLHFVKESKQDESGMPNNRFLAERTGGTYSTLKVQPAELEDSGVYFCASSQVVGGWNTGELFFGEGSRLTVL.

This clone was found a few times. The chain employs TRBV23-1 and TRBJ1-2; D possibly corresponds to TRBD1 (6 bases). TRBV23-1 is reported as an ORF; its role is uncertain. CDR3 size: 16 residues. Trimming stripped 6 bases from V and 7 bases from J, with 24 bases between. CDR3 region: CASSGTGTRGSSGYTF. The CDR3 region has the DNA TGCGCCAGCAGCGGCACAGGGACCCGGGGCTCTAGTGGCTACACCTTC.

The chain is built from TRBV5-6 and TRBJ1-6, with TRBD1 as a possible D gene (5 bases). CDR1 and CDR2 from the germline V gene are SGHDT and YYEEEE. V shed 4 bases and J shed 4 bases, with 12 bases lying between them. This CDR3 region has 15 residues. The CDR3 bases are TGTGCCAGCAGCCCCCAGGGATTTTATAATTCACCCCTCCACTTT. This sequence encodes CASSPQGFYNSPLHF.

A single count supports this clone. V gene TRBV25-1 combines with J gene TRBJ2-1, with 10 bases that match TRBD2. The germline V gene encodes CDR1 MGHDK and CDR2 SYGVNS. The CDR3 has 16 amino acids. V was clipped by 0 bases and J by 7 bases; unmatched bases: 6. CDR3 DNA sequence: TGTGCCAGCAGTGAATATGGGACTAGCGTACTTAATGAGCAGTTCTTC. Encoded protein: CASSEYGTSVLNEQFF. The complete variable domain, with remaining parts taken from reference TRBV25-1 and TRBJ2-1, reads EADIYQTPRYLVIGTGKKITLECSQTMGHDKMYWYQQDPGMELHLIHYSYGVNSTEKGDLSSESTVSRIRTEHFPLTLESARPSHTSQYLCASSEYGTSVLNEQFFGPGTRLTVL.

The chain employs TRBV5-6 and TRBJ1-2, with 10 bases aligning to TRBD1. Germline trimming cut 7 bases from V and 4 bases from J; bases unmatched to any gene: 7. The CDR3 length is 14 residues. Per the germline V gene, CDR1 is SGHDT and CDR2 is YYEEEE. In DNA, the CDR3 is TGTGCCAGCGGGAGGACAGGGGGTCCCTATGGCTACACCTTC. Amino acid sequence: CASGRTGGPYGYTF. Combining the CDR3 with reference TRBV5-6 and TRBJ1-2 gives the whole variable domain DAGVTQSPTHLIKTRGQQVTLRCSPKSGHDTVSWYQQALGQGPQFIFQYYEEEERQRGNFPDRFSGHQFPNYSSELNVNALLLGDSALYLCASGRTGGPYGYTFGSGTRLTVV.

This clone was seen only once. This chain links TRBV4-2 with TRBJ2-3; the match to TRBD2 covers 13 bases. With V trimmed by 7 bases and J by 4 bases, 8 bases remained unmatched. The CDR3 is made up of 16 amino acids. Germline V gene lookup returns CDR1 LGHNA and CDR2 YNFKEQ. As DNA, the CDR3 is TGTGCCAGCAATCCCCAACTAGCGGGGGGGGCAGATACGCAGTATTTT. It translates to CASNPQLAGGADTQYF.

V is TRBV18 and J is TRBJ2-3, with 9 positions matching TRBD2. The CDR3 totals 15 residues. Germline V gene sequence: CDR1 KGHSH, CDR2 LQKENI. V shed 6 bases, J shed 3 bases, and the junction held 7 bases outside the gene matches. CDR3 in amino acids: CASSKTSGGTDTQYF. For the CDR3, the DNA is TGTGCCAGCTCGAAGACTAGCGGTGGAACAGATACGCAGTATTTT.

The V call is TRBV11-3, the J call TRBJ1-1, with 9 positions matching TRBD1. Trimming took 0 bases from V and 6 from J; bases not matched to a gene: 11. Germline CDR1 reads SGHNT; CDR2 reads YENEEA. The CDR3 contains 17 residues. The CDR3 is CASSLDRPEQGAPEAFF. The CDR3, as DNA: TGTGCCAGCAGCTTAGATCGTCCTGAACAGGGGGCCCCTGAAGCTTTCTTT.

The chain links TRBV6-4 to TRBJ2-2, with a weak D call TRBD1 (5 bases). Per the germline V gene, CDR1 is MRHNA and CDR2 is SNTAGT. The CDR3 sequence is 14 residues long. V was trimmed by 7 bases and J by 3 bases, leaving 12 bases between them. CDR3 sequence (DNA): TGTGCCAGCAAACAGGACACCGACACCGGGGAGCTGTTTTTT. Its translation: CASKQDTDTGELFF.

The V and J genes are TRBV2 and TRBJ2-7; a weak D match, TRBD2 (5 bases). The germline V gene has CDR1 SNHLY and CDR2 FYNNEI. Trimming took off 4 bases at V and 3 bases at J, with 19 bases between the two ends. This CDR3 is built from 16 residues. The DNA for the CDR3 is TGTGCCAGCAGTGTCCGGGGAGCCCTCCGCTTCTACGAGCAGTACTTC. Protein: CASSVRGALRFYEQYF.

The chain carries TRBV6-5 and TRBJ2-2; perhaps TRBD1 as D (6 bases). Germline V gives CDR1 MNHEY, CDR2 SVGAGI. The CDR3 is 13 residues long. Trimming left V 8 bases short and J 1 base short, with 8 bases between. The CDR3 region has the DNA TGTGCCAGCGGGGGACAGAACACCGGGGAGCTGTTTTTT. This gives the protein CASGGQNTGELFF.

This chain joins TRBV2 and TRBJ2-3; 9 bases map to TRBD2. V lost 0 bases to trimming and J lost 8 bases; unmatched junction nucleotides: 15. The germline gives CDR1 SNHLY, CDR2 FYNNEI. This CDR3 is 18 amino acids long. CDR3 nucleotide sequence: TGTGCCAGCAGTGAAGCGCGGGTGGTAGCGGGGGAACTTGTTACGCAGTATTTT. It translates to CASSEARVVAGELVTQYF.

V and J are TRBV15 and TRBJ1-1, with unresolved D. Germline CDR1 reads LNHNV; CDR2 reads YYDKDF (reference sequence). The CDR3 has 16 amino acids. Trimming stripped 0 bases from V and 0 bases from J, with 11 bases between. This CDR3 is CATSRDREQMNTEAFF. The CDR3 DNA follows: TGTGCCACCAGCAGAGATCGGGAGCAGATGAACACTGAAGCTTTCTTT.

V is TRBV7-8 and J is TRBJ2-7, with D unresolved. The CDR3 length is 14 residues. V was pared by 3 bases and J by 5 bases, with 14 bases between. From germline, CDR1 is SGHVS and CDR2 FQNEAQ. The CDR3 coding sequence is TGTGCCAGCAGCTTGAACAGCCCTGGGCACGAGCAGTACTTC. This translates into CASSLNSPGHEQYF.

The CDR3 spells CASSSPGSNTQYF. The DNA for the CDR3 is TGTGCCAGCAGTTCCCCAGGGTCAAATACGCAGTATTTT. J is TRBJ2-3 and V is TRBV6-6; D perhaps matches TRBD1 (5 bases). The V end was cut by 4 bases, the J end by 7 bases, with 12 bases between. This CDR3 contains 13 residues. Germline V CDR1 and CDR2: MNHNY, SVGAGI (reference sequence).

This clone occurred a few times. The J gene is TRBJ2-3, the V gene TRBV9; perhaps TRBD2 as D (6 bases). V lost 3 bases, J lost 0 bases, and 11 bases lay in between. The CDR3 totals 15 residues. Germline CDR1 and CDR2: SGDLS and YYNGEE. The CDR3, as DNA: TGTGCCAGCAGCGCGAGAGGAGGGAGCACAGATACGCAGTATTTT. This encodes CASSARGGSTDTQYF.

The chain links TRBV5-1 to TRBJ1-1, with TRBD1 matching over 9 bases. This CDR3 comprises 14 residues. CDR1 and CDR2 from the germline V gene are SGHRS and YFSETQ. V trimming: 4 bases; J trimming: 5 bases; junction bases outside the gene matches: 6. CDR3 amino acids: CASSRDREGTEAFF. In DNA, the CDR3 is TGCGCCAGCAGCCGGGACAGGGAAGGTACTGAAGCTTTCTTT.

The chain couples TRBV27 to TRBJ1-6; 7 bases fit TRBD1. Trimming took 6 bases from V and 10 from J; bases not matched to a gene: 3. CDR1 MNHEY and CDR2 SMNVEV come from the germline V gene (reference sequence). CDR3 size: 12 residues. CDR3 nucleotide sequence: TGTGCCAGCAGGACAGGGAACTCACCCCTCCACTTT. This encodes CASRTGNSPLHF.

The chain employs TRBV25-1 and TRBJ1-5; possibly TRBD1 for D (5 bases). The CDR3 extends over 14 amino acids. Germline CDR1 MGHDK, CDR2 SYGVNS. Trimming took off 1 base at V and 2 bases at J, with 6 bases between the two ends. The CDR3 sequence: CASSELGGNQPQHF. As DNA, the CDR3 is TGTGCCAGCAGTGAATTAGGGGGCAATCAGCCCCAGCATTTT.

This chain joins TRBV5-6 and TRBJ2-3; D uncertain. The CDR3 runs 15 residues. Trimming took 1 base from V and 5 from J, leaving 14 bases between them. Germline lookup yields CDR1 SGHDT and CDR2 YYEEEE. CDR3 bases: TGTGCCAGCAGCTTGATTCCGAATTCGGTAGATACGCAGTATTTT. Its protein product is CASSLIPNSVDTQYF.

This chain links TRBV6-4 with TRBJ1-6, with 8 bases matching TRBD1. Germline trimming cut 5 bases from V and 7 bases from J; bases unmatched to any gene: 4. This CDR3 contains 14 residues. CDR1 is MRHNA and CDR2 is SNTAGT in the germline V gene. The CDR3 DNA reads TGTGCCAGCAGTACCGGACAGGGAAATTCACCCCTCCACTTT. It yields the protein CASSTGQGNSPLHF.

The gene calls are TRBV10-3 and TRBJ1-1; D may be TRBD1 (6 bases). CDR1 and CDR2 (germline): ENHRY, SYGVKD. The CDR3 sequence is 14 residues long. Trimming took off 0 bases at V and 6 bases at J, with 11 bases between the two ends. The CDR3 is CAISESGRQAEAFF. The CDR3 coding sequence is TGTGCCATCAGTGAGTCGGGACGACAGGCTGAAGCTTTCTTT.

The chain links TRBV21-1 to TRBJ2-3; TRBD2 is the table's D call and was not checked against the DNA. TRBV21-1 corresponds to a pseudogene. This CDR3 is 18 amino acids long. The CDR3 region has the DNA TGTGCCAGCAGCAAAGAGGATGGGGCTAGCGGGGCTCCAGATACGCAGTATTTT. This codes for CASSKEDGASGAPDTQYF.

V gene TRBV5-1 combines with J gene TRBJ2-3; the match to TRBD1 covers 11 bases. Germline CDR1 is SGHRS and CDR2 is YFSETQ. Trimming removed 4 bases from V and 0 bases from J; junction bases left unmatched: 4. This CDR3 spans 16 amino acids. CDR3 sequence: CASSLGQGASTDTQYF. DNA for the CDR3: TGCGCCAGCAGCCTCGGACAGGGGGCGAGCACAGATACGCAGTATTTT.

This rearrangement joins TRBV27 to TRBJ1-2; D might be TRBD1 (6 bases). Trimming removed 6 bases from V and 5 bases from J, with 10 bases in between. This CDR3 has 12 amino acids. Germline CDR1 reads MNHEY; CDR2 reads SMNVEV (reference sequence). The chain's CDR3 is CASRTGPYGYTF. CDR3 nucleotide sequence: TGTGCCAGCAGGACAGGACCTTATGGCTACACCTTC.

The V and J genes are TRBV6-1 and TRBJ2-7; TRBD2 matches 7 bases. This CDR3 region has 14 residues. V was clipped by 2 bases and J by 3 bases; unmatched bases: 4. Germline lookup yields CDR1 MNHNS and CDR2 SASEGT. CDR3 sequence reads: CASSEFGGVYEQYF. Written as DNA, the CDR3 is TGTGCCAGCAGTGAATTTGGGGGGGTCTACGAGCAGTACTTC.

This clone is classed as medium-sized. The chain couples TRBV5-1 to TRBJ1-4; D gene ambiguous. The germline gives CDR1 SGHRS, CDR2 YFSETQ. V was clipped by 4 bases and J by 6 bases, with 13 bases between them. This CDR3 contains 14 residues. The CDR3 protein is CASSRRTRDEKLFF. CDR3 bases: TGCGCCAGCAGCAGGCGGACGCGGGATGAAAAACTGTTTTTT.

V usage is TRBV7-2 and J usage is TRBJ1-2, with 8 bases fitting TRBD1. The trim removed 4 bases at V and 8 bases at J, leaving 12 bases unmatched. In germline, CDR1 is SGHTA, CDR2 FQGNSA. The CDR3 extends over 15 amino acids. The CDR3 spells CASSSQNQGAGGYTF. The DNA for the CDR3 is TGTGCCAGCAGCTCCCAGAACCAGGGGGCGGGGGGCTACACCTTC.

The rearrangement links TRBV4-2 to TRBJ2-3; D possibly corresponds to TRBD2 (5 bases). Deletions cut 0 bases from V and 2 bases from J, with 9 bases between. CDR3 length: 15 amino acids. The germline gives CDR1 LGHNA, CDR2 YNFKEQ. CDR3 in DNA: TGTGCCAGCAGCCAAGATGGGAGTTACACAGATACGCAGTATTTT. Translated: CASSQDGSYTDTQYF.